This T cell receptor (beta chain) is drawn from a study of blood T cell repertoires in COVID-19 (dated by TCRdb to about 2020). As for the study more broadly: Samples from collaborators originated in the United States, Italy and Spain and spanned both the acute and convalescent phases of COVID-19. The material from the prospective study consisted of cDNA or gDNA derived from T cells, B-cell-depleted T cells, or PBMCs. The repertoires were made available in a free public database intended to serve as a resource for research on the immune response to SARS-CoV-2. Deeply sampled blood TCRbeta repertoires from subjects exposed to, actively infected with, or recovered from COVID-19 were included in the dataset. HLA class I and class II types, where available, came from metadata supplied by the sample provider rather than from assay-based typing. Samples were obtained from the ongoing ImmuneRACE study (first 160 participants) and from over 1,000 subjects provided by 6 global collaborators. Nearly every sample came with metadata listing a de-identified subject ID, COVID-19 status, age in years and sex.

Concerning this clone: Its antigen remains undetermined. Within one base of it there is no much larger clone, and no base qualities were kept.

TCRbeta CDR3 regions were amplified from genomic DNA using the immunoSEQ Assay, a bias-controlled multiplex PCR. Regarding the original processing steps: Nucleated cell counts per sample were estimated from amplification of reference gene primers within the assay. Sequence reads were collapsed and filtered to measure the absolute abundance of every unique TCRbeta CDR3 rearrangement. For each sample, productive Simpson clonality was calculated by taking the square root of Simpson's diversity index across productive rearrangements. The table comes from immuneACCESS by way of TCRdb, which keeps in-frame sequences with V and J called. Part of the clones is missing from these tables; in studies checked, under half for an unresolved V gene and the rest for unknown reasons. V, J and clone size derive from that table, while D and trimming were established from the DNA sequence. This sample gives some 130,000 clones in total; nearly 85% of them show up just once. The biggest ten clones account for 44% of the sample.

Whole blood was collected in K2EDTA tubes by collaborating institutions according to the institutions' own protocols. Collaborator samples were shipped for TCRbeta analysis as frozen whole blood, isolated PBMCs, or DNA extracted from either sample type. Results the study describes overall, beyond this receptor: Clinical and demographic metadata were provided uncurated, with the amount varying by source and participant.

Reading from cysteine to phenylalanine, the CDR3 counts 16 amino acids. Just CDR3 DNA is preserved here, 48 bases in frame from base 1. CDR1 and CDR2, looked up from the germline V gene, are SGHNT and YENEEA. The V end loses 5 bases and the J end loses 1 base, and a stretch of 17 bases separates them. This clonotype originated in a human donor in a cohort sampled during active COVID-19. This chain is built from TRBV11-3 and TRBJ2-5; the D gene is perhaps TRBD2, from 7 matching bases. The material sequenced was peripheral blood. The CDR3 sequence is CASSKRGGAIQETQYF. The sequenced DNA: TGTGCCAGCAGCAAGAGAGGGGGGGCAATCCAAGAGACCCAGTACTTC.